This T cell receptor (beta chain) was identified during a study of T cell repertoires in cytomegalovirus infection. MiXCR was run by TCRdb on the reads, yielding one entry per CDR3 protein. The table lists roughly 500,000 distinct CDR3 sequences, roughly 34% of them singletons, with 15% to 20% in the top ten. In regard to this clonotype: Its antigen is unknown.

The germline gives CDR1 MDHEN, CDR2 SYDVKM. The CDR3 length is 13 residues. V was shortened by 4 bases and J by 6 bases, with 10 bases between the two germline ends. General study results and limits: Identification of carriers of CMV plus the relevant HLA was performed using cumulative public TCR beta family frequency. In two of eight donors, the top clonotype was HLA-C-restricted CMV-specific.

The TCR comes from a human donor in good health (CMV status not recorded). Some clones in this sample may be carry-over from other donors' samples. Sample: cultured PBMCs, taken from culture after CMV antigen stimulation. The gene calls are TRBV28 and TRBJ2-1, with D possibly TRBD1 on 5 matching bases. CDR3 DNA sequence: TGTGCCAGCAGTTCGGACAACGGCAATGAGCAGTTCTTC. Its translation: CASSSDNGNEQFF.